Below, 21 T cell receptor beta chains from the same sample are listed, as sequenced in a study of shared clonotypes between healthy human individuals. TCRdb's copy holds only in-frame clones and misses some; the assay was immunoSEQ multiplex PCR. The table has millions of clones, around 94% seen once; the top ten hold over 0.12%. Sequenced: naive CD4+ T cells sorted from blood. As to subset: CD45RA+ positively selected. Source of these receptors: a man between 18 and 35 years old in good health.

This chain connects TRBV18 to TRBJ1-3, with D tentatively TRBD1 (5 bases). Per germline, CDR1 KGHSH and CDR2 LQKENI. The CDR3 is 12 amino acids. V gave up 5 bases and J gave up 8 bases, with 10 bases separating them. This CDR3 reads CASSGALDTIYF. CDR3 nucleotide sequence: TGTGCCAGCTCAGGGGCCCTGGACACCATATATTTT.

The chain carries TRBV11-2 and TRBJ2-2; D gene uncertain. V was trimmed by 5 bases and J by 3 bases, leaving 10 bases between them. The CDR3 covers 14 residues. Germline V gene data show CDR1 as SGHAT and CDR2 as FQNNGV. The CDR3 region has the DNA TGTGCCAGCAGCCCTGATTATGACACCGGGGAGCTGTTTTTT. Translated: CASSPDYDTGELFF. The whole variable domain, filled in from reference TRBV11-2 and TRBJ2-2, reads EAGVAQSPRYKIIEKRQSVAFWCNPISGHATLYWYQQILGQGPKLLIQFQNNGVVDDSQLPKDRFSAERLKGVDSTLKIQPAKLEDSAVYLCASSPDYDTGELFFGEGSRLTVL.

The chain carries TRBV25-1 and TRBJ2-6; possible D gene TRBD1, 6 bases. The germline V gene has CDR1 MGHDK and CDR2 SYGVNS. V lost 4 bases to trimming and J lost 3 bases, with 10 bases between them. The CDR3 has 15 residues. CDR3 DNA sequence: TGTGCCAGCAGTGCAGGGGCCGGTGGGGCCAACGTCCTGACTTTC. Translating gives CASSAGAGGANVLTF. Full variable domain (missing parts from reference TRBV25-1 and TRBJ2-6): EADIYQTPRYLVIGTGKKITLECSQTMGHDKMYWYQQDPGMELHLIHYSYGVNSTEKGDLSSESTVSRIRTEHFPLTLESARPSHTSQYLCASSAGAGGANVLTFGAGSRLTVL.

This sequence joins TRBV7-2 and TRBJ1-2; 7 positions match TRBD1. Trimming removed 1 base from V and 7 bases from J; junction bases left unmatched: 6. The CDR3 totals 14 residues. CDR1 is SGHTA and CDR2 is FQGNSA in the germline V gene. The CDR3: CASSLGTGLSGYTF. CDR3 nucleotide sequence: TGTGCCAGCAGCTTAGGGACAGGCCTTAGTGGCTACACCTTC.

J is TRBJ2-7 and V is TRBV6-5; 9 bases align to TRBD2. With V trimmed by 1 base and J by 5 bases, 6 bases remained unmatched. CDR3 length: 15 amino acids. Per germline, CDR1 MNHEY and CDR2 SVGAGI. For the CDR3, the DNA is TGTGCCAGCAGTTACTTGGCGGGGGGGCGGGACGAGCAGTACTTC. It encodes CASSYLAGGRDEQYF.

A note on this clone: In the same sample, other DNA sequences code for this CDR3. The V and J genes are TRBV6-1 and TRBJ2-7, with 10 positions matching TRBD1. This CDR3 spans 14 amino acids. The junction had 8 bases not matched to a gene; V was cut back by 6 bases and J by 6 bases. Germline V CDR1 and CDR2: MNHNS, SASEGT. CDR3 protein: CASRTGTGVGEQYF. The CDR3 DNA is TGTGCCAGCAGAACCGGGACAGGGGTCGGCGAGCAGTACTTC.

The V and J genes are TRBV19 and TRBJ1-2; 7 bases are shared with TRBD1. This CDR3 region has 14 residues. V gave up 6 bases and J gave up 3 bases; unmatched junction bases: 7. Germline V CDR1 and CDR2: LNHDA, SQIVND (reference sequence). The CDR3 protein is CASSSRGVDYGYTF. CDR3 nucleotides: TGTGCCAGTAGCAGCAGGGGGGTTGACTATGGCTACACCTTC.

The chain combines TRBV29-1 with TRBJ2-3, with 7 bases aligning to TRBD1. The V segment lost 3 bases and the J segment 2 bases; nucleotides outside the gene matches: 5. Per germline, CDR1 SQVTM and CDR2 ANQGSEA. This CDR3 comprises 14 residues. The chain's CDR3 is CSVEGQSSTDTQYF. The CDR3 DNA reads as TGCAGCGTTGAGGGACAGAGCTCCACAGATACGCAGTATTTT.

The J gene is TRBJ2-1, the V gene TRBV2; TRBD2 aligns across 10 bases. The CDR3 spans 15 residues. Germline CDR1 and CDR2: SNHLY and FYNNEI. Germline trimming cut 5 bases from V and 3 bases from J; bases unmatched to any gene: 4. The CDR3 is CASSSLAGRYNEQFF. For the CDR3, the DNA is TGTGCCAGCAGTTCACTAGCGGGACGCTACAATGAGCAGTTCTTC.

The chain recombines TRBV5-1 with TRBJ2-1, with a weak D call TRBD2 (5 bases). The CDR3 has 15 residues. The germline gives CDR1 SGHRS, CDR2 YFSETQ. V lost 0 bases to trimming and J lost 4 bases, with 11 bases between them. The CDR3 DNA reads TGCGCCAGCAGCTTGGTTAGCGAAGAGTACAATGAGCAGTTCTTC. It translates to CASSLVSEEYNEQFF. The full variable domain, its missing parts supplied by reference TRBV5-1 and TRBJ2-1, is KAGVTQTPRYLIKTRGQQVTLSCSPISGHRSVSWYQQTPGQGLQFLFEYFSETQRNKGNFPGRFSGRQFSNSRSEMNVSTLELGDSALYLCASSLVSEEYNEQFFGPGTRLTVL.

The chain combines TRBV19 with TRBJ1-1; the match to TRBD1 covers 11 bases. This CDR3 region has 17 residues. V lost 3 bases to trimming and J lost 3 bases; unmatched junction nucleotides: 9. Germline CDR1 is LNHDA and CDR2 is SQIVND (reference sequence). CDR3 in amino acids: CASSILGQGGRYTEAFF. CDR3 sequence (DNA): TGTGCCAGTAGTATTCTGGGACAGGGGGGACGGTACACTGAAGCTTTCTTT.

J is TRBJ2-5 and V is TRBV5-1; possibly TRBD1 or TRBD2 for D (6 bases each). Per germline, CDR1 SGHRS and CDR2 YFSETQ. V was pared by 3 bases and J by 4 bases, with 16 bases between. The CDR3 is made up of 15 amino acids. As DNA, the CDR3 is TGCGCCAGCAGCTACAGGGCCGCGGGGCCAGAGACCCAGTACTTC. Translation gives CASSYRAAGPETQYF.

As regards this clone: Other DNA sequences of this sample code for an identical CDR3. V gene TRBV28 combines with J gene TRBJ2-7, with D uncertain. The CDR3 has 12 amino acids. V shed 4 bases and J shed 3 bases, with 7 bases lying between them. Per germline, CDR1 MDHEN and CDR2 SYDVKM. CDR3 nucleotides: TGTGCCAGCAGTTCTACCCTCTACGAGCAGTACTTC. This translates into CASSSTLYEQYF.

The chain recombines TRBV6-5 with TRBJ1-2; D remains ambiguous. The CDR3 has 13 amino acids. V lost 4 bases and J 2 bases, leaving 8 bases between the germline ends. Germline V gives CDR1 MNHEY, CDR2 SVGAGI. This chain's CDR3 is CASSFTRNYGYTF. The CDR3 DNA is TGTGCCAGCAGTTTTACAAGAAACTATGGCTACACCTTC.

In regard to this clone: The same CDR3 can be traced to other DNA sequences in this sample. V gene TRBV7-9 combines with J gene TRBJ2-7; D not certain. The germline V and J ends were trimmed by 0 bases and 4 bases, with 7 bases remaining between them. This CDR3 contains 13 residues. Germline values: CDR1 SEHNR, CDR2 FQNEAQ (reference sequence). This CDR3 is CASSLAPVYEQYF. In DNA form, the CDR3 reads TGTGCCAGCAGCTTAGCGCCCGTTTACGAGCAGTACTTC.

This chain uses TRBV9 with TRBJ1-1; 7 bases are shared with TRBD1. CDR3 length: 14 residues. Germline V gene sequence: CDR1 SGDLS, CDR2 YYNGEE. V trimming: 5 bases; J trimming: 7 bases; junction bases outside the gene matches: 11. The chain's CDR3 is CASSGRQGGSEAFF. The CDR3 nucleotides are TGTGCCAGCAGTGGTAGACAGGGAGGGAGTGAAGCTTTCTTT.

The CDR3 DNA sequence: TGTGCCAGTAGCCCCAGACCAGGATCCTCCTATAATTCACCCCTCCACTTT. It encodes CASSPRPGSSYNSPLHF. The gene calls are TRBV19 and TRBJ1-6; D remains unclear. Trimming left V 6 bases short and J 0 bases short, with 15 bases between. This CDR3 has 17 amino acids. CDR1 is LNHDA, CDR2 SQIVND, per germline (reference sequence). Supplemented by reference TRBV19 and TRBJ1-6, the full variable domain reads DGGITQSPKYLFRKEGQNVTLSCEQNLNHDAMYWYRQDPGQGLRLIYYSQIVNDFQKGDIAEGYSVSREKKESFPLTVTSAQKNPTAFYLCASSPRPGSSYNSPLHFGNGTRLTVT.

The sample holds one count of this clone. The V and J genes are TRBV5-8 and TRBJ1-2; D gene uncertain. Germline lookup yields CDR1 SGHTS and CDR2 YDEGEE. This CDR3 is built from 14 residues. Trimming stripped 1 base from V and 4 bases from J, with 11 bases between. The DNA for the CDR3 is TGTGCCAGCAGCTTGCTCCCCGGGAGCTATGGCTACACCTTC. The encoded protein is CASSLLPGSYGYTF.

The chain carries TRBV5-1 and TRBJ1-1; 7 nucleotides align to TRBD1. V shed 5 bases and J 2 bases; nucleotides not matched to a gene: 12. Germline values: CDR1 SGHRS, CDR2 YFSETQ. CDR3 length: 16 residues. This chain's CDR3 is CASSSTGAALNTEAFF. The CDR3 DNA is TGCGCCAGCAGTTCCACAGGGGCGGCCTTAAACACTGAAGCTTTCTTT.

The J gene is TRBJ2-7, the V gene TRBV7-9, with 9 bases matching TRBD1. Germline V gene data show CDR1 as SEHNR and CDR2 as FQNEAQ (reference sequence). CDR3 length: 16 amino acids. Trimming took 2 bases from V and 2 from J; bases not matched to a gene: 7. CDR3 bases: TGTGCCAGCAGCTTAACCCGGACAGGGGATGCCTACGAGCAGTACTTC. It is translated as CASSLTRTGDAYEQYF.

As to this clone: The same CDR3 can be traced to other DNA sequences in this sample. This rearrangement joins TRBV28 to TRBJ1-5; perhaps TRBD1 as D (6 bases). V lost 3 bases, J lost 4 bases, and 10 bases lay in between. This CDR3 has 14 amino acids. The germline V gene encodes CDR1 MDHEN and CDR2 SYDVKM. CDR3 in DNA: TGTGCCAGCAGTTTCGGGGGGCGAAATCAGCCCCAGCATTTT. Encoded protein: CASSFGGRNQPQHF.